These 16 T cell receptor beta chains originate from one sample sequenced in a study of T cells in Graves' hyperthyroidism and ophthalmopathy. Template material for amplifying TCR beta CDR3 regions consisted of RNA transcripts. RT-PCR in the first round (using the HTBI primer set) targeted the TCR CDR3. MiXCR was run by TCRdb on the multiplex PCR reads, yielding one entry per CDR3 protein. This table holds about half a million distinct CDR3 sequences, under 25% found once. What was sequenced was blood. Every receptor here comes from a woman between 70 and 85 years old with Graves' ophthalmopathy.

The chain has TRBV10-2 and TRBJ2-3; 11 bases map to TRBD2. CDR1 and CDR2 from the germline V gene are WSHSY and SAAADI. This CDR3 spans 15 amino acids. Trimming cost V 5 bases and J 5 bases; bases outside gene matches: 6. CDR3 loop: CASSWGTSGVDTQYF. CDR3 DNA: TGCGCCAGCAGTTGGGGGACTAGCGGTGTAGATACGCAGTATTTT.

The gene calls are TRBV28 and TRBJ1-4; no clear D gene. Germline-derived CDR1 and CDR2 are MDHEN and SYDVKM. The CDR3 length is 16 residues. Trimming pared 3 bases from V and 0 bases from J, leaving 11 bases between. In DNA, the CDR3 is TGTGCCAGCAGTTTGCTAACCTATGCAACTAATGAAAAACTGTTTTTT. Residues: CASSLLTYATNEKLFF.

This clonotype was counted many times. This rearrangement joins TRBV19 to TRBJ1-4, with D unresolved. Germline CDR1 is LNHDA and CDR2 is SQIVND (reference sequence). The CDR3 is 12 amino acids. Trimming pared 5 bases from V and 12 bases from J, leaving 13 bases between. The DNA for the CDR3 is TGTGCCAGTAGTCTCGATAAGTCCCAACTGTTTTTT. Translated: CASSLDKSQLFF.

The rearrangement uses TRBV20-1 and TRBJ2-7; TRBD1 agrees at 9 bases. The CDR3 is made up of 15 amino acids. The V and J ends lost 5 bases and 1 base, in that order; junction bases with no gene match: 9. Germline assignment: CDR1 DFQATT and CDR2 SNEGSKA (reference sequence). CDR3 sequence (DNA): TGCAGTGCTGGGGGACAGGGCTCTGTATCCTACGAGCAGTACTTC. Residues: CSAGGQGSVSYEQYF.

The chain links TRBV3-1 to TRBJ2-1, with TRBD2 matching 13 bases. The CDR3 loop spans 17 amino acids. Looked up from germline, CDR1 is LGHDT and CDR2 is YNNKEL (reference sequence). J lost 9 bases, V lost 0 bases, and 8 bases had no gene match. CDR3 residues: CASSQDKGLAGSAEQFF. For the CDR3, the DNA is TGTGCCAGCAGCCAAGATAAGGGACTAGCGGGATCAGCTGAGCAGTTCTTC.

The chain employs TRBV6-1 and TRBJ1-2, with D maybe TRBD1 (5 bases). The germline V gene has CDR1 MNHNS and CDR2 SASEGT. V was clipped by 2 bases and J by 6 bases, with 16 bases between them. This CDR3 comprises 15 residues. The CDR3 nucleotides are TGTGCCAGCAGTGAATTGGCTCCCGGGGGTGATGGCTACACCTTC. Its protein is CASSELAPGGDGYTF.

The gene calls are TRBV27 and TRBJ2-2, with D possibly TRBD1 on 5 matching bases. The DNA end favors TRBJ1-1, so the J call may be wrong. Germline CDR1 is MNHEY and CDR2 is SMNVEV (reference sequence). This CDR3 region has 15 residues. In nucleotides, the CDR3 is TGTGCCAGCAGTTTAAGAGGGGCTGAGAAGTTCGGAGCTTTCTTT. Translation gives CASSLRGAEKFGAFF.

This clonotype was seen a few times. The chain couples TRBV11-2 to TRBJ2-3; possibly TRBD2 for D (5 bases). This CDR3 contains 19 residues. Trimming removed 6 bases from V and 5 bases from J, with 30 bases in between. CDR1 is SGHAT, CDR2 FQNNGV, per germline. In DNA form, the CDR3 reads TGTGCCAGCAGTCGCGGCCCCCTCACTCGTAGTGTCCGGGGAGATACGCAGTATTTT. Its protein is CASSRGPLTRSVRGDTQYF.

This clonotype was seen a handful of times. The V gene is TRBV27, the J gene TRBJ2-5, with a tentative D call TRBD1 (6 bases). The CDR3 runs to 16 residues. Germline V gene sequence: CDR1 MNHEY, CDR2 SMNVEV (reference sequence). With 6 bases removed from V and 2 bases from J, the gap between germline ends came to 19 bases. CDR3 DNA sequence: TGTGCCAGCAGCTCATTACAACGAGGGACACAAGAGACCCAGTACTTC. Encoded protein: CASSSLQRGTQETQYF.

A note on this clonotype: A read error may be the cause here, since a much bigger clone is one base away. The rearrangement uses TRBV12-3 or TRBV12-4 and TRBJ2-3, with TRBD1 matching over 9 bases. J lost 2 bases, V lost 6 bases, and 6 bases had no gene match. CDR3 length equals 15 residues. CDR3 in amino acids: CASRPGTGPTDTQYF. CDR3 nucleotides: TGTGCCAGCAGACCCGGGACAGGGCCCACAGATACGCAGTATTTT.

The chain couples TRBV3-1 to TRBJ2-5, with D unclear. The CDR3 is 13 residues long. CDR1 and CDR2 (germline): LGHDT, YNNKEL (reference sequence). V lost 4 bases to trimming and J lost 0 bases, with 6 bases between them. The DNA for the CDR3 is TGTGCCAGCAGCCCGTTCTACCAAGAGACCCAGTACTTC. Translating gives CASSPFYQETQYF.

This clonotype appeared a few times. This CDR3 is CASSARGASGSEQFF. In DNA, the CDR3 is TGTGCCAGCAGCGCCCGAGGAGCTAGCGGGAGTGAGCAGTTCTTC. The rearrangement joins TRBV9 to TRBJ2-1, with 10 positions matching TRBD2. J lost 9 bases, V lost 3 bases, and 9 bases had no gene match. The CDR3 is 15 amino acids. Germline-derived CDR1 and CDR2 are SGDLS and YYNGEE. The whole variable domain, filled in from reference TRBV9 and TRBJ2-1, reads DSGVTQTPKHLITATGQRVTLRCSPRSGDLSVYWYQQSLDQGLQFLIQYYNGEERAKGNILERFSAQQFPDLHSELNLSSLELGDSALYFCASSARGASGSEQFFGPGTRLTVL.

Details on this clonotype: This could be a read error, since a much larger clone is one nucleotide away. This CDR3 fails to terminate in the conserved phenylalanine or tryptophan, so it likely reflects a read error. CDR3 loop: CAWRRETEAFL. In DNA form, the CDR3 reads TGTGCCTGGAGAAGGGAAACTGAAGCTTTCCTT. V usage is TRBV30 and J usage is TRBJ1-1; D not resolved. The CDR3 extends over 11 amino acids. Germline CDR1 and CDR2: GTSNPN and SVGIG (reference sequence). Trimming stripped 3 bases from V and 5 bases from J, with 7 bases between.

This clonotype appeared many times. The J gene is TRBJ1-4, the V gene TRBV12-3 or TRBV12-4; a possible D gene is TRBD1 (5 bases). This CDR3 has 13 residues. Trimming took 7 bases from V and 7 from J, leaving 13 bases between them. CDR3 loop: CASTRTWGEKLFF. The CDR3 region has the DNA TGTGCCAGCACCCGGACATGGGGTGAAAAACTGTTTTTT.

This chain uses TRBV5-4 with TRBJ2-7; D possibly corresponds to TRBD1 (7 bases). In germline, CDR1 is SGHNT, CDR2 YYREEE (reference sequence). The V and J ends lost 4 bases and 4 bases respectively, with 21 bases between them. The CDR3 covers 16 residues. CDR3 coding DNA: TGTGCCAGCAGCACCCCAGGGGGAGGCAGGGCGTACGAGCAGTACTTC. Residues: CASSTPGGGRAYEQYF.

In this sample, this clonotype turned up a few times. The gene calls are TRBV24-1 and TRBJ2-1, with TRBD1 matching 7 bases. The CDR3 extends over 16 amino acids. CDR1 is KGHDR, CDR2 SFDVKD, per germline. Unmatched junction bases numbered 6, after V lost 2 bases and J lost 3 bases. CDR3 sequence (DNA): TGTGCCACCAGTGATTCCAGGGGGTCAAACTACAATGAGCAGTTCTTC. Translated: CATSDSRGSNYNEQFF.